The clone carrying this TCR beta chain was seen only once. Only in-frame clones appear in the TCRdb table, and some are missing; sequencing was by immunoSEQ multiplex PCR. Found here are 95,000 to 100,000 clones, around 72% of them singletons; the top ten hold 2%. The V end was cut by 2 bases, the J end by 4 bases, with 7 bases between. Per germline, CDR1 MRHNA and CDR2 SNTAGT. The CDR3 is made up of 13 amino acids. The record originates from a study of fetal regulatory T cell absence and autoimmunity. V and J are TRBV6-4 and TRBJ2-3, with D unclear. The receptor's source is a male donor with IPEX syndrome. The sequenced material came from pancreas tissue. The CDR3 sequence: CASSDGWPDTQYF. The CDR3 DNA reads as TGTGCCAGCAGTGACGGTTGGCCAGATACGCAGTATTTT.